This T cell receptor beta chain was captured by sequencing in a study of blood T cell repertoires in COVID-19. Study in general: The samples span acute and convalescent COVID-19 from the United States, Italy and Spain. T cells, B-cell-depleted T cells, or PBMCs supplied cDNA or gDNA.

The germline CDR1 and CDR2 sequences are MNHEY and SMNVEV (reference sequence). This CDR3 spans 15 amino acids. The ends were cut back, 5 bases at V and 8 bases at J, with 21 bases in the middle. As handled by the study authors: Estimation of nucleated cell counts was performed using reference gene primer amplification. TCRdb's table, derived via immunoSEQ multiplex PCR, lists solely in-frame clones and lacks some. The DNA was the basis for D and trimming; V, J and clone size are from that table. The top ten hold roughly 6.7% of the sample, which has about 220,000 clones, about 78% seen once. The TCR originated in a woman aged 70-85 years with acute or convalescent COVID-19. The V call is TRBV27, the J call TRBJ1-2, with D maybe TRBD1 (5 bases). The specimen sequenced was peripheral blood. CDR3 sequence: CASSPDPRDGGGYTF. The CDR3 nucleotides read TGTGCCAGCAGTCCCGACCCTCGGGACGGGGGAGGCTACACCTTC.